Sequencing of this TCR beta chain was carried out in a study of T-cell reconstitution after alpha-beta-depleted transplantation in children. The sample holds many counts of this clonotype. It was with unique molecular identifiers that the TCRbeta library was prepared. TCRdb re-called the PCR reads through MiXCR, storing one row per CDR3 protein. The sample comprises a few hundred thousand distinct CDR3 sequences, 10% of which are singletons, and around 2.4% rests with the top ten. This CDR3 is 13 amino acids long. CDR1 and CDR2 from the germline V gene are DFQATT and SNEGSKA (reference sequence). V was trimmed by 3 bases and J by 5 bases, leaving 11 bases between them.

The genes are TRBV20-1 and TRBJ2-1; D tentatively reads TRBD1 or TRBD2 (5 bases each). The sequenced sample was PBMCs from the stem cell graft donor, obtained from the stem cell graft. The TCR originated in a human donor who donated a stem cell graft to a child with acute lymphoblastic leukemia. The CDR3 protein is CSARGRTNNEQFF. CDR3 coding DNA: TGCAGTGCTAGGGGACGTACTAACAATGAGCAGTTCTTC.